Described below is a single TCR beta chain sequence and its context. The germline V and J ends were trimmed by 10 bases and 10 bases, with 11 bases remaining between them. Germline-derived CDR1 and CDR2 are SGHAT and FQNNGV. This CDR3 spans 10 amino acids. This entry is derived from a study of breast tumors, draining lymph nodes, adjacent tissues. From the multiplex PCR reads, TCRdb called clonotypes with MiXCR, one entry per CDR3 protein. Here the sample spans approximately 100,000 distinct CDR3 sequences, around 20% being singletons. Axillary draining lymph nodes of breast cancer patients supplied the node samples.

Material: axillary lymph node tissue. This sequence originates from a female donor with breast cancer. Some clones in this sample may be carry-over from other donors' samples. The gene calls are TRBV11-2 and TRBJ2-1; possible D gene TRBD2, 7 bases. The CDR3 region has the DNA TGTGCCAAAAGGGGGGGGGAGCAGTTCTTC. Translating gives CAKRGGEQFF.